The 8 T cell receptor beta chains presented below share a single source sample, sequenced in a study of cytomegalovirus exposure and HLA in healthy donors. PCR involved 60 Vbeta and 13 Jbeta primers. Profiled with immunoSEQ multiplex PCR; TCRdb holds only in-frame clones, not every one. The table lists some 140,000 clones, 60% to 85% of them singletons. The sample comprised PBMCs. The receptors stem from a female donor in good health and CMV-seropositive.

The chain carries TRBV5-6 and TRBJ1-1, with TRBD1 matching over 8 bases. Germline V gives CDR1 SGHDT, CDR2 YYEEEE. CDR3 length equals 15 residues. The J segment lost 0 bases and the V segment lost 4 bases, leaving 5 bases of the junction unmatched. The CDR3 reads CASSTPRGLNTEAFF. The CDR3 region has the DNA TGTGCCAGCAGCACACCCAGGGGGCTGAACACTGAAGCTTTCTTT.

The chain carries TRBV5-1 and TRBJ1-1, with unresolved D. Deletions cut 4 bases from V and 3 bases from J, with 10 bases between. This CDR3 has 13 residues. Per the germline V gene, CDR1 is SGHRS and CDR2 is YFSETQ. CDR3 nucleotides: TGCGCCAGCAGCACCCGAGTAGACACTGAAGCTTTCTTT. It codes for CASSTRVDTEAFF.

The J gene is TRBJ2-5, the V gene TRBV5-1; D is possibly TRBD2 (6 bases). Germline CDR1 SGHRS, CDR2 YFSETQ. The CDR3 is 15 amino acids. V was shortened by 3 bases and J by 5 bases, with 17 bases between the two germline ends. This CDR3 is CASSSRETPWETQYF. The CDR3, as DNA: TGCGCCAGCAGCTCCCGGGAGACCCCGTGGGAGACCCAGTACTTC.

The V call is TRBV9, the J call TRBJ2-3; 9 bases map to TRBD2. V was clipped by 6 bases and J by 2 bases; unmatched bases: 7. The CDR3 contains 15 residues. Germline CDR1 SGDLS, CDR2 YYNGEE. The CDR3 spells CASTLSSGITDTQYF. The CDR3 bases are TGTGCCAGCACCTTATCTAGCGGGATCACAGATACGCAGTATTTT.

Only one count was recorded for this clone. CDR3 sequence: CASGDRDEQFF. CDR3 bases: TGTGCCAGCGGGGACAGGGATGAGCAGTTCTTC. The chain is built from TRBV7-9 and TRBJ2-1; 9 bases align to TRBD1. Losses at the gene ends were 8 bases for V and 8 bases for J; bases not matched to a gene: 1. The germline V gene encodes CDR1 SEHNR and CDR2 FQNEAQ (reference sequence). The CDR3 is 11 residues long.

The rearrangement uses TRBV14 and TRBJ1-6, with TRBD1 matching 9 bases. Unmatched junction bases numbered 4, after V lost 1 base and J lost 3 bases. CDR1 is SGHDN, CDR2 FVKESK, per germline. CDR3 length equals 17 residues. The CDR3 DNA reads as TGTGCCAGCAGCCAAGGACAGGGGGGGTACTATAATTCACCCCTCCACTTT. It codes for CASSQGQGGYYNSPLHF.

This sequence joins TRBV15 and TRBJ1-1; D unclear. CDR1 is LNHNV, CDR2 YYDKDF, per germline (reference sequence). V lost 4 bases to trimming and J lost 5 bases, with 11 bases between them. The CDR3 is made up of 13 amino acids. The CDR3 sequence: CATSMWSGTEAFF. In DNA form, the CDR3 reads TGTGCCACCAGCATGTGGTCGGGGACTGAAGCTTTCTTT.

This chain connects TRBV6-5 to TRBJ2-1; TRBD1 agrees at 8 bases. The CDR3 runs to 16 residues. J was trimmed by 3 bases and V by 0 bases; bases with no gene match: 4. Looked up from germline, CDR1 is MNHEY and CDR2 is SVGAGI. CDR3 sequence reads: CASSYSGTGDYNEQFF. For the CDR3, the DNA is TGTGCCAGCAGTTACTCGGGGACAGGAGACTACAATGAGCAGTTCTTC.